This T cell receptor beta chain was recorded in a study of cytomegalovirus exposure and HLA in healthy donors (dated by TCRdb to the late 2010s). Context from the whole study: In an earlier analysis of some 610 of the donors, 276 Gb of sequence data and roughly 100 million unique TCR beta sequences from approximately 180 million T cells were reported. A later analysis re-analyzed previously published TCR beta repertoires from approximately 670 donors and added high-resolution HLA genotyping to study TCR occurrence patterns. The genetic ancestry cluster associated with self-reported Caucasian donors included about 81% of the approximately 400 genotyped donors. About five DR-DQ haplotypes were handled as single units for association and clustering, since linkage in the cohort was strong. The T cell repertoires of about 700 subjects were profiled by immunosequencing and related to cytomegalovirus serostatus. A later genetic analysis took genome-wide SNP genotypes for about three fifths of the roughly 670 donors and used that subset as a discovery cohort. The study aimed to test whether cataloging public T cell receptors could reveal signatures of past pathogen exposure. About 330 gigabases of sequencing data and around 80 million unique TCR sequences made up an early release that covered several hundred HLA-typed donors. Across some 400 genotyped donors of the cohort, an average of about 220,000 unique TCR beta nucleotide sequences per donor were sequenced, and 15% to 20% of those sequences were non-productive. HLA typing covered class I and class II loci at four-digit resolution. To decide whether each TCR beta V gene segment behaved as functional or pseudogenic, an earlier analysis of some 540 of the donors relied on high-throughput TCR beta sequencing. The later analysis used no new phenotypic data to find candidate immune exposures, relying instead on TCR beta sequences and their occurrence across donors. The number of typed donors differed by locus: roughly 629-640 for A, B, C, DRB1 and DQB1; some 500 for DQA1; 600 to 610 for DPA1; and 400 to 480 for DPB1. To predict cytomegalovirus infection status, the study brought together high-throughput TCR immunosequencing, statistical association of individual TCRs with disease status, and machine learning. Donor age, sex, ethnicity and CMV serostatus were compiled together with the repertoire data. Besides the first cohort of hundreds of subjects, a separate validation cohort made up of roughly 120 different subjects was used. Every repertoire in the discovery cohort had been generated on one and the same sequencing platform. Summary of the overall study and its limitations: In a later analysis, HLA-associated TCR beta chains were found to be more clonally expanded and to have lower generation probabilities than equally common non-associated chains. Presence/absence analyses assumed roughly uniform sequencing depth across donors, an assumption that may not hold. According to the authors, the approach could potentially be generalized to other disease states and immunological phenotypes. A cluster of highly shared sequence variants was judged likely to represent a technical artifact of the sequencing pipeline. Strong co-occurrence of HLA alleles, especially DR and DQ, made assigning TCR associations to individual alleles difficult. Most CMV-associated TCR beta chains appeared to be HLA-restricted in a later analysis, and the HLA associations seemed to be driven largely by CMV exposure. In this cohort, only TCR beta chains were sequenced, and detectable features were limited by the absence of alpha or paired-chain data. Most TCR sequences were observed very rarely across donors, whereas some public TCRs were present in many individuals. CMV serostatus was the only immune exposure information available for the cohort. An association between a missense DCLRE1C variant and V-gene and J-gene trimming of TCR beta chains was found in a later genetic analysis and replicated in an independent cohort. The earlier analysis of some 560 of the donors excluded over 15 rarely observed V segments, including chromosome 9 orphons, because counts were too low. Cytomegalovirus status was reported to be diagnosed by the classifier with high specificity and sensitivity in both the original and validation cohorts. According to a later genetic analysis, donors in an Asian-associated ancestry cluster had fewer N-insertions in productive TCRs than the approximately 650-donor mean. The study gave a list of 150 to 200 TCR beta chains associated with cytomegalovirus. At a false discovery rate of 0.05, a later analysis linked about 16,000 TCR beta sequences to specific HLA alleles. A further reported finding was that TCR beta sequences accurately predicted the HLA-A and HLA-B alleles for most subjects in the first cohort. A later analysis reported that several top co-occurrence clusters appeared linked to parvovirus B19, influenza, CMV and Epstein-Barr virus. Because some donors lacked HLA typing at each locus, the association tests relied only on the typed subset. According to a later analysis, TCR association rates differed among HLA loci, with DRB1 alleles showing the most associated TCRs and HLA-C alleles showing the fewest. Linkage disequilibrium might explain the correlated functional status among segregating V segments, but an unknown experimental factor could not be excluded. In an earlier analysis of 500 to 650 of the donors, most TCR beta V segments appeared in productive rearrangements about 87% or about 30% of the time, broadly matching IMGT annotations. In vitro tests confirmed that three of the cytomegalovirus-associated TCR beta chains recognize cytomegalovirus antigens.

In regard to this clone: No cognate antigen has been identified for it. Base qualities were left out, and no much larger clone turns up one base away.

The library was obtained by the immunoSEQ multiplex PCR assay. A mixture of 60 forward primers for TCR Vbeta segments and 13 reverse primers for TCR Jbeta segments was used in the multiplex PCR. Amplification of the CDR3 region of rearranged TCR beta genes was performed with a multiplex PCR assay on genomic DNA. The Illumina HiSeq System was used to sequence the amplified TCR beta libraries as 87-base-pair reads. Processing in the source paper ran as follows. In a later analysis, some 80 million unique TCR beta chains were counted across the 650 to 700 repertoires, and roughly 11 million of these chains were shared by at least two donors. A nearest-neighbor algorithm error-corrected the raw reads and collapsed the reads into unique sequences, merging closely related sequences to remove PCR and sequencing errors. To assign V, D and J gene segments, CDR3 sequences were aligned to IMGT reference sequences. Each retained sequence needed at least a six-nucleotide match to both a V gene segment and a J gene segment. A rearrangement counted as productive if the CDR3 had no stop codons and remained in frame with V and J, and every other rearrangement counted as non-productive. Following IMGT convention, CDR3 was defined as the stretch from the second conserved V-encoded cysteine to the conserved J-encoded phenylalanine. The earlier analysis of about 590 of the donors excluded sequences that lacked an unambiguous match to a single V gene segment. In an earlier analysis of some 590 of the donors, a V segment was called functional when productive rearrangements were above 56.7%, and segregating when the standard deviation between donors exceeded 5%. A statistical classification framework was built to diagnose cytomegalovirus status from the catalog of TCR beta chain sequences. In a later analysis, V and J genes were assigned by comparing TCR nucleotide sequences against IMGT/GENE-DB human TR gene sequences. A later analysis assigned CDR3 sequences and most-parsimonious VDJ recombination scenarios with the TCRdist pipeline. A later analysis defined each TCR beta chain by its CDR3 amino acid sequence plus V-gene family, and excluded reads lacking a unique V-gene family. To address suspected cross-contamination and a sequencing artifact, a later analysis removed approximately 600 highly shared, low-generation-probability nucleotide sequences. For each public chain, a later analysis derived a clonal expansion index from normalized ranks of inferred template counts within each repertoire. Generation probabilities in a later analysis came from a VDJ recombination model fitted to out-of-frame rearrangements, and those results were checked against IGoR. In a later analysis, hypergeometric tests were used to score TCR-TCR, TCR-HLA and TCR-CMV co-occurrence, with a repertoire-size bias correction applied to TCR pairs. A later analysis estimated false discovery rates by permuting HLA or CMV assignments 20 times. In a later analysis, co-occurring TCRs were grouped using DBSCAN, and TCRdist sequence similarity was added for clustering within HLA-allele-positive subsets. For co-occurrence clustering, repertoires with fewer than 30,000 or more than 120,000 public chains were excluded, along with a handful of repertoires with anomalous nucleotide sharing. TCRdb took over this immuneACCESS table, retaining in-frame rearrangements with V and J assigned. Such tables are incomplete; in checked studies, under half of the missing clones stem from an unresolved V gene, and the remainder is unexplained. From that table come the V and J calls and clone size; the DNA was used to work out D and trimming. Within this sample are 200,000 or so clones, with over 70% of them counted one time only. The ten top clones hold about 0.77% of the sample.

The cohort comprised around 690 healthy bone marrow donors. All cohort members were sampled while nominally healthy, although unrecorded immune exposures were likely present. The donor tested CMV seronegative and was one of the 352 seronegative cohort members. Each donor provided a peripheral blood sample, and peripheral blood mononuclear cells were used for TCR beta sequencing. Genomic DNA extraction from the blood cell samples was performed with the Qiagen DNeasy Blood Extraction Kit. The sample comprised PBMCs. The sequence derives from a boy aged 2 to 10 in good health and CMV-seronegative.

The CDR3 sequence is CASSLDSPTDTQYF. The sequence in DNA is TGTGCCAGCAGCTTGGACTCCCCCACAGATACGCAGTATTTT. The rearranged segments are TRBV5-4 and TRBJ2-3; the D gene is not confidently resolved. Trimming at the junction amounts to 0 bases on V and 2 bases on J, and the germline ends lie 7 bases apart. The CDR3, cysteine through phenylalanine, is 14 amino acids long. The entry retains the CDR3 DNA only, 42 bases that are in frame from base 1. Looking up the germline V gene (reference sequence) yields CDR1 SGHNT and CDR2 YYREEE.